Below are 24 T cell receptor beta chains sequenced from a single sample in a study of beta chain features in type 1 diabetes. Their antigens are not known. As every portion of the isolated RNA was reverse transcribed, the sequencing read expressed TCRB transcripts. This table comes from immunoSEQ multiplex PCR, and its TCRdb copy is limited to in-frame clones, with some not included. Among tens of thousands of clones, approximately 70% were seen once, and the ten largest hold about 2%. Overall study results and limits: Among patients with Type 1 diabetes, TCRB CDR3s were moderately but significantly shorter in every one of the four CD4+ subsets.

The sequenced sample was Tregs from blood. The receptors were gathered from a woman aged 18-29 years with type 1 diabetes.

J is TRBJ2-7 and V is TRBV7-9, with D possibly matching TRBD2 (7 bases). This CDR3 is built from 15 residues. Germline V gene lookup returns CDR1 SEHNR and CDR2 FQNEAQ (reference sequence). V shed 0 bases and J shed 5 bases, with 14 bases lying between them. In nucleotides, the CDR3 is TGTGCCAGCAGCTTAGCGCTACGGGGGGCTAACGAGCAGTACTTC. It specifies CASSLALRGANEQYF.

This clone was observed once. The gene calls are TRBV25-1 and TRBJ2-7; TRBD2 is a possible D gene (5 bases). Germline V gene sequence: CDR1 MGHDK, CDR2 SYGVNS. The V and J ends lost 3 bases and 0 bases respectively, with 9 bases between them. This CDR3 has 14 residues. CDR3 DNA sequence: TGTGCCAGCAGTGAGTCCGGGATCTCCTACGAGCAGTACTTC. Residues: CASSESGISYEQYF.

The chain joins TRBV2 to TRBJ1-1, with a possible D match to TRBD1 (5 bases). Germline CDR1 and CDR2: SNHLY and FYNNEI. Trimming shortened V by 5 bases and J by 4 bases, and 14 bases separated the two germline ends. CDR3 length: 14 amino acids. CDR3 sequence (DNA): TGTGCCAGCAGTTTGACAGTCCGACCCACTGAAGCTTTCTTT. This encodes CASSLTVRPTEAFF. Drawing the rest from reference TRBV2 and TRBJ1-1, the complete variable domain is EPEVTQTPSHQVTQMGQEVILRCVPISNHLYFYWYRQILGQKVEFLVSFYNNEISEKSEIFDDQFSVERPDGSNFTLKIRSTKLEDSAMYFCASSLTVRPTEAFFGQGTRLTVV.

The chain employs TRBV7-6 and TRBJ2-2; 8 nucleotides agree with TRBD2. CDR1 is SGHVS, CDR2 FNYEAQ, per germline. The CDR3 totals 15 residues. V gave up 5 bases and J gave up 8 bases; unmatched junction bases: 10. The CDR3 DNA follows: TGTGCCAGCAGCCAACCGGGACTAGTATCGGGGGAGCTGTTTTTT. The encoded protein is CASSQPGLVSGELFF. Supplemented by reference TRBV7-6 and TRBJ2-2, the full variable domain reads GAGVSQSPRYKVTKRGQDVALRCDPISGHVSLYWYRQALGQGPEFLTYFNYEAQQDKSGLPNDRFSAERPEGSISTLTIQRTEQRDSAMYRCASSQPGLVSGELFFGEGSRLTVL.

This chain connects TRBV5-1 to TRBJ2-5; possible D gene TRBD2, 7 bases. Germline CDR1 is SGHRS and CDR2 is YFSETQ. There are 16 residues in the CDR3. V lost 1 base and J 2 bases, leaving 15 bases between the germline ends. The DNA for the CDR3 is TGCGCCAGCAGCTTGATGGGGGGGCGCGTACAAGAGACCCAGTACTTC. Translation gives CASSLMGGRVQETQYF. The whole variable domain, filled in from reference TRBV5-1 and TRBJ2-5, reads KAGVTQTPRYLIKTRGQQVTLSCSPISGHRSVSWYQQTPGQGLQFLFEYFSETQRNKGNFPGRFSGRQFSNSRSEMNVSTLELGDSALYLCASSLMGGRVQETQYFGPGTRLLVL.

The chain has TRBV9 and TRBJ2-5; 8 nucleotides match TRBD2. The CDR3 covers 15 residues. The trim removed 1 base at V and 1 base at J, leaving 3 bases unmatched. The germline gives CDR1 SGDLS, CDR2 YYNGEE. The CDR3 protein is CASSVIAGPQETQYF. The CDR3, as DNA: TGTGCCAGCAGCGTAATAGCGGGACCCCAAGAGACCCAGTACTTC.

About this clone: Additional DNA sequences in this sample encode the identical CDR3. The chain carries TRBV11-2 and TRBJ2-5; 8 bases map to TRBD2. After removal of 5 bases from V and 2 bases from J, the junction contained 4 bases not matched to a gene. This CDR3 comprises 14 residues. Germline CDR1 is SGHAT and CDR2 is FQNNGV. As DNA, the CDR3 is TGTGCCAGCAGCCCCGGGGGGGGGCAAGAGACCCAGTACTTC. Translation: CASSPGGGQETQYF. The entire variable domain, with the rest obtained from reference TRBV11-2 and TRBJ2-5, is as follows: EAGVAQSPRYKIIEKRQSVAFWCNPISGHATLYWYQQILGQGPKLLIQFQNNGVVDDSQLPKDRFSAERLKGVDSTLKIQPAKLEDSAVYLCASSPGGGQETQYFGPGTRLLVL.

This clone was seen a handful of times. This rearrangement joins TRBV13 to TRBJ1-2, with D possibly matching TRBD1 (5 bases). The germline V gene encodes CDR1 PRHDT and CDR2 FYEKMQ (reference sequence). V lost 5 bases to trimming and J lost 4 bases, with 14 bases between them. The CDR3 sequence is 14 residues long. This CDR3 is CASSQGRTTYGYTF. CDR3 DNA: TGTGCCAGCAGCCAGGGACGGACTACCTATGGCTACACCTTC.

A single count supports this clone. The chain combines TRBV5-1 with TRBJ1-2; 8 bases line up with TRBD1. V lost 3 bases, J lost 8 bases, and 9 bases stayed unmatched. Germline values: CDR1 SGHRS, CDR2 YFSETQ. The CDR3 loop spans 14 amino acids. This CDR3 reads CASSSSGGSGGYTF. In DNA form, the CDR3 reads TGCGCCAGCAGCTCGTCAGGGGGCTCGGGAGGCTACACCTTC. Combining the CDR3 with reference TRBV5-1 and TRBJ1-2 gives the whole variable domain KAGVTQTPRYLIKTRGQQVTLSCSPISGHRSVSWYQQTPGQGLQFLFEYFSETQRNKGNFPGRFSGRQFSNSRSEMNVSTLELGDSALYLCASSSSGGSGGYTFGSGTRLTVV.

The chain uses TRBV15 and TRBJ1-2, with no clear D. Trimming left V 3 bases short and J 8 bases short, with 13 bases between. The germline V gene encodes CDR1 LNHNV and CDR2 YYDKDF (reference sequence). This CDR3 comprises 13 residues. DNA of the CDR3: TGTGCCACCAGCAGCCGGTTGGTGAGGGGCTACACCTTC. Amino acids: CATSSRLVRGYTF.

This clone has just a few counts. The chain links TRBV5-1 to TRBJ2-1; 9 bases map to TRBD1. CDR1 and CDR2 (germline): SGHRS, YFSETQ. The CDR3 runs 15 residues. V lost 4 bases and J lost 9; bases outside the gene matches: 11. For the CDR3, the DNA is TGCGCCAGCAGCCACTGGACAGGGGATTCTGGTGAGCAGTTCTTC. The encoded protein is CASSHWTGDSGEQFF.

The V and J genes are TRBV6-5 and TRBJ2-7, with D perhaps matching TRBD2 (7 bases). CDR1 is MNHEY and CDR2 is SVGAGI in the germline V gene. The CDR3 spans 14 residues. V was trimmed by 5 bases and J by 2 bases, leaving 13 bases between them. CDR3 DNA sequence: TGTGCCAGCAGTCGCTCGGGGGGCACCTACGAGCAGTACTTC. As protein: CASSRSGGTYEQYF.

V and J are TRBV5-4 and TRBJ2-1; a weak D match, TRBD2 (5 bases). The CDR3 length is 14 residues. V lost 2 bases, J lost 9 bases, and 15 bases lay in between. Germline CDR1 SGHNT, CDR2 YYREEE (reference sequence). CDR3 bases: TGTGCCAGCAGCTTAGTTAGCCGGAGGAGTGAGCAGTTCTTC. This gives the protein CASSLVSRRSEQFF. Full variable domain (outside the CDR3, taken from reference TRBV5-4 and TRBJ2-1): ETGVTQSPTHLIKTRGQQVTLRCSSQSGHNTVSWYQQALGQGPQFIFQYYREEENGRGNFPPRFSGLQFPNYSSELNVNALELDDSALYLCASSLVSRRSEQFFGPGTRLTVL.

Of note for this clone: The same CDR3 arises from other DNA sequences in this sample as well. This sequence joins TRBV20-1 and TRBJ2-1; D possibly corresponds to TRBD1 (6 bases). The V end was cut by 6 bases, the J end by 7 bases, with 10 bases between. Germline assignment: CDR1 DFQATT and CDR2 SNEGSKA (reference sequence). The CDR3 runs 11 residues. The DNA of the CDR3 is TGCAGTGCAGAGAGGGGGAATGAGCAGTTCTTC. This codes for CSAERGNEQFF.

The chain combines TRBV11-3 with TRBJ1-4; D perhaps matches TRBD1 (5 bases). The CDR3 sequence is 15 residues long. Germline V gives CDR1 SGHNT, CDR2 YENEEA. Trimming removed 1 base from V and 5 bases from J, with 11 bases in between. CDR3 residues: CASSLVGQENEKLFF. CDR3 nucleotide sequence: TGTGCCAGCAGCTTAGTGGGGCAGGAGAATGAAAAACTGTTTTTT.

This chain links TRBV2 with TRBJ2-3; possibly TRBD2 for D (5 bases). CDR1 and CDR2 (germline): SNHLY, FYNNEI. Trimming left V 4 bases short and J 5 bases short, with 10 bases between. This CDR3 is built from 13 residues. CDR3 DNA: TGTGCCAGCAGTGTTGCTAGCCTAGATACGCAGTATTTT. Encoded protein: CASSVASLDTQYF.

J is TRBJ2-1 and V is TRBV7-1; D might be TRBD2 (5 bases). TRBV7-1 is designated an ORF whose function remains uncertain. V lost 5 bases, J lost 8 bases, and 10 bases lay in between. This CDR3 region has 12 residues. The CDR3 loop reads CASSPPADEQFF. CDR3 sequence (DNA): TGTGCCAGCAGCCCCCCAGCGGATGAGCAGTTCTTC.

V and J are TRBV9 and TRBJ2-3; D is possibly TRBD1 (5 bases). V dropped 0 bases and J dropped 3 bases, with 11 bases sitting between them. Germline values: CDR1 SGDLS, CDR2 YYNGEE. The length of the CDR3 is 15 residues. As DNA, the CDR3 is TGTGCCAGCAGCGTAGAAGGCAGGGTTACAGATACGCAGTATTTT. This codes for CASSVEGRVTDTQYF.

J is TRBJ2-7 and V is TRBV7-8; 9 bases line up with TRBD1. J lost 1 base, V lost 0 bases, and 1 base had no gene match. Germline V lookup: CDR1 SGHVS, CDR2 FQNEAQ. CDR3 length equals 15 residues. CDR3 loop: CASSLAGTGSYEQYF. The CDR3, as DNA: TGTGCCAGCAGCTTAGCGGGGACAGGGTCCTACGAGCAGTACTTC.

This sequence joins TRBV7-3 and TRBJ2-3; the D is unclear. Germline V gene data show CDR1 as SGHTA and CDR2 as FQGTGA. Trimming removed 4 bases at V and 7 bases at J, with 15 bases between. This CDR3 has 14 residues. The CDR3 DNA reads TGTGCCAGCAGCTCCGACCTGGGCCCAAATACGCAGTATTTT. It encodes CASSSDLGPNTQYF.

The chain recombines TRBV5-6 with TRBJ2-2; D is uncertain. Germline V gene lookup returns CDR1 SGHDT and CDR2 YYEEEE. The V and J ends lost 1 base and 4 bases respectively, with 8 bases between them. This CDR3 region has 14 residues. CDR3 coding DNA: TGTGCCAGCAGCTTGCCCAGGTCCACCGGGGAGCTGTTTTTT. Protein sequence: CASSLPRSTGELFF. Full variable domain (rest looked up from reference TRBV5-6 and TRBJ2-2): DAGVTQSPTHLIKTRGQQVTLRCSPKSGHDTVSWYQQALGQGPQFIFQYYEEEERQRGNFPDRFSGHQFPNYSSELNVNALLLGDSALYLCASSLPRSTGELFFGEGSRLTVL.

The V call is TRBV9, the J call TRBJ2-1; D is perhaps TRBD1 (6 bases). Germline CDR1 and CDR2: SGDLS and YYNGEE. The V end lost 3 bases, the J end lost 6 bases, and 19 bases lay between the germline ends. CDR3 length equals 16 residues. The CDR3 DNA reads TGTGCCAGCAGCGCCGGACAGCTCCCTAGGGTCAATGAGCAGTTCTTC. Translating gives CASSAGQLPRVNEQFF. The whole variable domain, filled in from reference TRBV9 and TRBJ2-1, reads DSGVTQTPKHLITATGQRVTLRCSPRSGDLSVYWYQQSLDQGLQFLIQYYNGEERAKGNILERFSAQQFPDLHSELNLSSLELGDSALYFCASSAGQLPRVNEQFFGPGTRLTVL.

The chain joins TRBV4-3 to TRBJ2-1; 13 bases agree with TRBD2. The CDR3 is 14 amino acids. Germline lookup yields CDR1 LGHNA and CDR2 YSLEER. The junction had 2 bases not matched to a gene; V was cut back by 8 bases and J by 4 bases. The CDR3 DNA is TGCGCCAGCGGGGGACTAGCGGGGTACAATGAGCAGTTCTTC. This translates into CASGGLAGYNEQFF.

This rearrangement joins TRBV11-3 to TRBJ2-7; tentative D call: TRBD2 (5 bases). The V gene's germline CDR1 is SGHNT and CDR2 YENEEA. The CDR3 is made up of 12 amino acids. V was cut by 4 bases and J by 4 bases, with 8 bases left in between. In DNA, the CDR3 is TGTGCCAGCAGCTCCTCGGGGTACGAGCAGTACTTC. Its translation: CASSSSGYEQYF. The complete variable domain, with remaining parts taken from reference TRBV11-3 and TRBJ2-7, reads EAGVVQSPRYKIIEKKQPVAFWCNPISGHNTLYWYLQNLGQGPELLIRYENEEAVDDSQLPKDRFSAERLKGVDSTLKIQPAELGDSAVYLCASSSSGYEQYFGPGTRLTVT.